This entry lists 14 T cell receptor beta chains sequenced from one sample in a study of radiotherapy plus CTLA-4 blockade in lung cancer. Assay used: immunoSEQ multiplex PCR; TCRdb lists only in-frame clones, some missing. The sample has tens of thousands of clones; around 76% are singletons. The sequences come from peripheral blood, collected from a patient treated with radiotherapy plus ipilimumab. The receptors come from a human donor with non-small cell lung cancer whose response to radiotherapy plus ipilimumab could not be evaluated. Some clones in this sample may be carry-over from other donors' samples.

There are a few counts of this clone. The chain carries TRBV4-1 and TRBJ1-3, with D maybe TRBD1 (6 bases). The CDR3 runs to 14 residues. Deletions cut 11 bases from V and 0 bases from J, with 14 bases between. The V gene's germline CDR1 is MGHRA and CDR2 YSYEKL. For the CDR3, the DNA is TGCGCCGGCGCGGGGGCAAACTCTGGAAACACCATATATTTT. Translating it yields CAGAGANSGNTIYF.

The sample holds a few counts of this clone. The chain combines TRBV7-6 with TRBJ1-1; D is unresolved. The CDR3 spans 13 residues. The V gene lost 2 bases and the J gene lost 2 bases, with 6 bases spanning the gap. Germline V CDR1 and CDR2: SGHVS, FNYEAQ. The CDR3 DNA sequence: TGTGCCAGCAGCTTATCACACAACACTGAAGCTTTCTTT. Its protein is CASSLSHNTEAFF.

This clone was seen a few times. V and J are TRBV19 and TRBJ1-4, with D possibly TRBD1 on 6 matching bases. Trimming took off 7 bases at V and 1 base at J, with 10 bases between the two ends. CDR3 size: 14 residues. Germline V gene sequence: CDR1 LNHDA, CDR2 SQIVND (reference sequence). CDR3 sequence: CASKAGVTNEKLFF. The CDR3 nucleotides read TGTGCCAGTAAGGCAGGGGTAACTAATGAAAAACTGTTTTTT.

This clone has a handful of counts. The rearrangement joins TRBV19 to TRBJ1-2; TRBD1 might be the D (6 bases). This CDR3 comprises 13 residues. Germline V gene sequence: CDR1 LNHDA, CDR2 SQIVND (reference sequence). The germline V and J ends were trimmed by 5 bases and 8 bases, with 15 bases remaining between them. CDR3 bases: TGTGCCAGTAGTCCCCAGGGGAGAAGCGGCTACACCTTC. Its translation: CASSPQGRSGYTF.

This sequence joins TRBV5-1 and TRBJ1-6; D gene uncertain. The CDR3 covers 14 residues. Germline CDR1 is SGHRS and CDR2 is YFSETQ. V was shortened by 4 bases and J by 6 bases, with 11 bases between the two germline ends. CDR3 coding DNA: TGCGCCAGCAGCAGGACGGAGGGTAATTCACCCCTCCACTTT. This encodes CASSRTEGNSPLHF.

The rearrangement joins TRBV5-6 to TRBJ1-2; the D is unclear. Trimming took 8 bases from V and 5 from J, leaving 22 bases between them. This CDR3 spans 15 amino acids. In germline, CDR1 is SGHDT, CDR2 YYEEEE. CDR3 in DNA: TGTGCCAGTACCTCGCCCGGGATCCCACCTTATGGCTACACCTTC. Protein sequence: CASTSPGIPPYGYTF. Together with reference TRBV5-6 and TRBJ1-2, the CDR3 gives the full variable domain: DAGVTQSPTHLIKTRGQQVTLRCSPKSGHDTVSWYQQALGQGPQFIFQYYEEEERQRGNFPDRFSGHQFPNYSSELNVNALLLGDSALYLCASTSPGIPPYGYTFGSGTRLTVV.

The chain recombines TRBV4-2 with TRBJ1-3, with 8 bases lining up with TRBD1. Germline V CDR1 and CDR2: LGHNA, YNFKEQ. Trimming cost V 4 bases and J 1 base; bases outside gene matches: 6. This CDR3 contains 16 residues. CDR3 coding DNA: TGTGCCAGCAGCCGAGAAGACAGGGGTTCTGGAAACACCATATATTTT. Amino acid sequence: CASSREDRGSGNTIYF.

V usage is TRBV5-1 and J usage is TRBJ1-2; possible D gene TRBD1, 5 bases. The CDR3 spans 16 residues. Trimming took 3 bases from V and 4 from J, leaving 19 bases between them. The germline gives CDR1 SGHRS, CDR2 YFSETQ. CDR3 bases: TGCGCCAGCAGCTACGGGACTTCGACTGGAGGCTATGGCTACACCTTC. This gives the protein CASSYGTSTGGYGYTF.

Only a few counts were recorded for this clone. This rearrangement joins TRBV28 to TRBJ1-1; 10 bases map to TRBD1. The length of the CDR3 is 15 residues. With 7 bases clipped from V and 5 bases from J, the junction kept 10 bases outside the gene matches. Germline V CDR1 and CDR2: MDHEN, SYDVKM. DNA of the CDR3: TGTGCCAGCACCCAAGATTGGACAGGGGGAACTGAAGCTTTCTTT. Its protein product is CASTQDWTGGTEAFF.

CDR3 coding DNA: TGTGCCAGCAGCTCGGGGGTTGAGACCCAGTACTTC. Its translation is CASSSGVETQYF. J is TRBJ2-5 and V is TRBV5-6; possible D gene TRBD2, 6 bases. The length of the CDR3 is 12 residues. Germline CDR1 and CDR2: SGHDT and YYEEEE. The germline V and J ends were trimmed by 3 bases and 5 bases, with 8 bases remaining between them.

The chain is built from TRBV5-4 and TRBJ2-1, with D possibly TRBD1 on 6 matching bases. The CDR3 has 12 amino acids. Trimming removed 9 bases from V and 1 base from J, with 8 bases in between. Germline V gene data show CDR1 as SGHNT and CDR2 as YYREEE (reference sequence). CDR3 sequence (DNA): TGTGCCATAGGGGGTTCCTACAATGAGCAGTTCTTC. Translation gives CAIGGSYNEQFF.

Details on this clone: The junction and the germline gene differ at one end; a read error may be behind it. This rearrangement joins TRBV5-5 to TRBJ1-1; no definite D call. Germline V lookup: CDR1 SGHKS, CDR2 YYEKEE (reference sequence). The CDR3 is 13 amino acids. The CDR3 bases are TGTGCCAGCAGCTTGGCCAGGAACCCTGAAGCTTTCTTT. Translating gives CASSLARNPEAFF. Together with reference TRBV5-5 and TRBJ1-1, the CDR3 gives the full variable domain: DAGVTQSPTHLIKTRGQQVTLRCSPISGHKSVSWYQQVLGQGPQFIFQYYEKEERGRGNFPDRFSARQFPNYSSELNVNALLLGDSALYLCASSLARNPEAFFGQGTRLTVV.

The chain has TRBV20-1 and TRBJ1-2; unclear D gene. CDR3 size: 11 residues. Germline V gives CDR1 DFQATT, CDR2 SNEGSKA (reference sequence). The germline V and J ends were trimmed by 0 bases and 8 bases, with 7 bases remaining between them. In DNA form, the CDR3 reads TGCAGTGCTAGAGATTCCGGGGGCTACACCTTC. As protein: CSARDSGGYTF.

The J gene is TRBJ2-7, the V gene TRBV18; 9 positions match TRBD1. There are 17 residues in the CDR3. Trimming at V came to 0 bases and at J to 2 bases, leaving 8 bases not matched to a gene. The V gene's germline CDR1 is KGHSH and CDR2 LQKENI. CDR3 in amino acids: CASSPPNRGRFPYEQYF. The CDR3 region has the DNA TGTGCCAGCTCACCACCGAACAGGGGGCGGTTCCCCTACGAGCAGTACTTC. Drawing the rest from reference TRBV18 and TRBJ2-7, the complete variable domain is NAGVMQNPRHLVRRRGQEARLRCSPMKGHSHVYWYRQLPEEGLKFMVYLQKENIIDESGMPKERFSAEFPKEGPSILRIQQVVRGDSAAYFCASSPPNRGRFPYEQYFGPGTRLTVT.